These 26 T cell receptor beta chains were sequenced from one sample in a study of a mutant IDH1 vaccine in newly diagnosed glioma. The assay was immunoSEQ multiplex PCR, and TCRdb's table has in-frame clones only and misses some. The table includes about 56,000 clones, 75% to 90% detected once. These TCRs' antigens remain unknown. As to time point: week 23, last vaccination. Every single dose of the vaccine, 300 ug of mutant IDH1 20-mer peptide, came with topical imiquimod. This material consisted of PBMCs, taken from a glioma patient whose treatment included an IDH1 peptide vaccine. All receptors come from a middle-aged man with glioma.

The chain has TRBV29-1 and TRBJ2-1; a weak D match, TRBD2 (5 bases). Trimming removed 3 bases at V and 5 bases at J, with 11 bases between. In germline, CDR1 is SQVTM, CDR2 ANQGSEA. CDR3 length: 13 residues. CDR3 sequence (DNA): TGCAGCGTTGATGCTAGCCGTCACAATGAGCAGTTCTTC. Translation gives CSVDASRHNEQFF.

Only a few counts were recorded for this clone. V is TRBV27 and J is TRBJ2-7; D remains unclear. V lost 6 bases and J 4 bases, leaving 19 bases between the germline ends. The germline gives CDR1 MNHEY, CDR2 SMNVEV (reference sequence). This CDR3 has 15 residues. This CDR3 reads CASSPLGPSPYEQYF. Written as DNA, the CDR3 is TGTGCCAGCAGCCCCCTAGGACCCTCCCCTTACGAGCAGTACTTC.

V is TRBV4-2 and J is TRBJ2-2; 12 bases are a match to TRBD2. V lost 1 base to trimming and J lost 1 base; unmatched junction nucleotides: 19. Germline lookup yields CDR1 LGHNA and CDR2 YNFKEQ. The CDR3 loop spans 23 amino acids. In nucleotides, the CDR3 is TGTGCCAGCAGCCAAGTCCCGGGACAGGGTAGTGAGGGACTAGCGGGGAACACCGGGGAGCTGTTTTTT. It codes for CASSQVPGQGSEGLAGNTGELFF.

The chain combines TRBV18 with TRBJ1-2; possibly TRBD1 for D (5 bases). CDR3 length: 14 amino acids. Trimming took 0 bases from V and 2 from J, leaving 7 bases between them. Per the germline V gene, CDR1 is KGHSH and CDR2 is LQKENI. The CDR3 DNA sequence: TGTGCCAGCTCACCACCGGGGGAAAACTATGGCTACACCTTC. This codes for CASSPPGENYGYTF.

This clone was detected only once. Here the CDR3 reads CASSEGRSRTDTQYF. The CDR3 DNA follows: TGCGCCAGCAGTGAGGGCAGGAGCCGCACAGATACGCAGTATTTT. The V call is TRBV10-1, the J call TRBJ2-3; D gene unclear. V was trimmed by 2 bases and J by 1 base, leaving 10 bases between them. This CDR3 is built from 15 residues. From germline, CDR1 is WNHNN and CDR2 SYGVQD (reference sequence).

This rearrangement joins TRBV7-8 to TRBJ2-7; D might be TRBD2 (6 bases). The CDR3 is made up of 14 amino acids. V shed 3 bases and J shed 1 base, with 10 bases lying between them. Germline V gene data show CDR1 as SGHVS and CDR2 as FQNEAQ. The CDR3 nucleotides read TGTGCCAGCAGCTTCCGGGACTGGTCCTACGAGCAGTACTTC. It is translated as CASSFRDWSYEQYF.

The CDR3 reads CASLFRNTEAFF. The DNA for the CDR3 is TGTGCCAGCCTTTTCAGGAACACTGAAGCTTTCTTT. The rearrangement links TRBV7-3 to TRBJ1-1; D ambiguous. Germline V gene lookup returns CDR1 SGHTA and CDR2 FQGTGA. This CDR3 contains 12 residues. Deletions cut 8 bases from V and 1 base from J, with 8 bases between.

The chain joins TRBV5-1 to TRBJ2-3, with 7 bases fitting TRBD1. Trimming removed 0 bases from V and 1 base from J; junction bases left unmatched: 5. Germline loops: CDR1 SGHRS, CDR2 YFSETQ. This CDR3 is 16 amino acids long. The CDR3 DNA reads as TGCGCCAGCAGCTTGGCCGGAGACAGGGGCACAGATACGCAGTATTTT. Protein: CASSLAGDRGTDTQYF.

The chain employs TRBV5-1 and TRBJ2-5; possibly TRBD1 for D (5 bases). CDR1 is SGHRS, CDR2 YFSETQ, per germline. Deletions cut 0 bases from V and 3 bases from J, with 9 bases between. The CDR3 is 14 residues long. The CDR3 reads CASSLGQSEETQYF. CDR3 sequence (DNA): TGCGCCAGCAGCTTGGGACAGTCCGAAGAGACCCAGTACTTC.

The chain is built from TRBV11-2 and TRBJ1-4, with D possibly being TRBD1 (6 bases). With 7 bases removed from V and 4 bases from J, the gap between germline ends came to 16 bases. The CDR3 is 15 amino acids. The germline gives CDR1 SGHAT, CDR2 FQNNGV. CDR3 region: CASTRAGTINEKLFF. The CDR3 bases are TGTGCCAGCACTAGGGCCGGGACAATTAATGAAAAACTGTTTTTT.

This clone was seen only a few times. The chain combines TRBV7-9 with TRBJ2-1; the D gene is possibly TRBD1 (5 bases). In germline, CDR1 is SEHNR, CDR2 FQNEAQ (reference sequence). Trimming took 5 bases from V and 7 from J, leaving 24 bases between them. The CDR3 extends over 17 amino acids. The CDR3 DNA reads TGTGCCAGCAGCCATGATGCAGGGAAGTTCTCTGTTAATGAGCAGTTCTTC. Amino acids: CASSHDAGKFSVNEQFF. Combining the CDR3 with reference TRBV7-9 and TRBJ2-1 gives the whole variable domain DTGVSQNPRHKITKRGQNVTFRCDPISEHNRLYWYRQTLGQGPEFLTYFQNEAQLEKSRLLSDRFSAERPKGSFSTLEIQRTEQGDSAMYLCASSHDAGKFSVNEQFFGPGTRLTVL.

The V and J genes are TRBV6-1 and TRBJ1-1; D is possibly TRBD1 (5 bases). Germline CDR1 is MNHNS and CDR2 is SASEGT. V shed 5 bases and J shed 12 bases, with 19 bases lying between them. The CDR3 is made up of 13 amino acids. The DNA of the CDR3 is TGTGCCAGCAGTTCACTATACCGGGACCCTTCTTTCTTT. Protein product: CASSSLYRDPSFF.

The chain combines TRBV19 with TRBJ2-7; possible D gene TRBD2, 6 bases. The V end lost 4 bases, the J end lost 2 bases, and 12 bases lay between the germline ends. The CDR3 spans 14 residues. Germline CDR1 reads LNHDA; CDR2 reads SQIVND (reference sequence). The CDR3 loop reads CASSTPDYPYEQYF. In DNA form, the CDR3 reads TGTGCCAGTAGTACACCGGACTACCCCTACGAGCAGTACTTC.

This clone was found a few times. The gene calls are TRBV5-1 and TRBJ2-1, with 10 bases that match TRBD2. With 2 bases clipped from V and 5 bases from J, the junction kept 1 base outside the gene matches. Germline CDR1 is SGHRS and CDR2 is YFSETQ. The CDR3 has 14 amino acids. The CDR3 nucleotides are TGCGCCAGCAGCTTCCTAGCGGGAGACAATGAGCAGTTCTTC. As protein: CASSFLAGDNEQFF. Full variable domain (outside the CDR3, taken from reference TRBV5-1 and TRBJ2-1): KAGVTQTPRYLIKTRGQQVTLSCSPISGHRSVSWYQQTPGQGLQFLFEYFSETQRNKGNFPGRFSGRQFSNSRSEMNVSTLELGDSALYLCASSFLAGDNEQFFGPGTRLTVL.

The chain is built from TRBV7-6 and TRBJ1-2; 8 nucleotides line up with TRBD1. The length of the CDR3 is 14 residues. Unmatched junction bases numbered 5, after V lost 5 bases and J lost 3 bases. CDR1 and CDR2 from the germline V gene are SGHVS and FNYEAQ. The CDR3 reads CASSPGGADYGYTF. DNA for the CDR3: TGTGCCAGCAGCCCAGGGGGCGCGGACTATGGCTACACCTTC.

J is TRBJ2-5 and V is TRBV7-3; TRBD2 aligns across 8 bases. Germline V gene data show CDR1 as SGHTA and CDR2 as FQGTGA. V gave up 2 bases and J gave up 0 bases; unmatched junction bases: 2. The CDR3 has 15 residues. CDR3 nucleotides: TGTGCCAGCAGCTTAGCGGGAGGCTACCAAGAGACCCAGTACTTC. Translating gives CASSLAGGYQETQYF.

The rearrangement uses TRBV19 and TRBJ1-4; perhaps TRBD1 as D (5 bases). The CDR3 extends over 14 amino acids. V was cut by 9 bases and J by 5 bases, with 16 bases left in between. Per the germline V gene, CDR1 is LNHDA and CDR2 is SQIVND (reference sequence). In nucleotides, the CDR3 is TGTGCCAGCCTAAATGGGGGTTCCAATGAAAAACTGTTTTTT. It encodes CASLNGGSNEKLFF.

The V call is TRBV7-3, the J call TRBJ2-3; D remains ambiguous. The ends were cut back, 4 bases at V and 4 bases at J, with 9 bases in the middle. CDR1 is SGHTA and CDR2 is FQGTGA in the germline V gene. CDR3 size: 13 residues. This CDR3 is CASSSNLADTQYF. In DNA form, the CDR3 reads TGTGCCAGCAGCTCCAATCTCGCAGATACGCAGTATTTT.

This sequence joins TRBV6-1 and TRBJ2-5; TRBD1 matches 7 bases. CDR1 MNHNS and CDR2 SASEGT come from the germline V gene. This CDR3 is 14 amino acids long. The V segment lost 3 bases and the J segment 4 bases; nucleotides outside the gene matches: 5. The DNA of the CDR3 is TGTGCCAGCAGTGAGACAGGGAGTAGAGAGACCCAGTACTTC. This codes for CASSETGSRETQYF.

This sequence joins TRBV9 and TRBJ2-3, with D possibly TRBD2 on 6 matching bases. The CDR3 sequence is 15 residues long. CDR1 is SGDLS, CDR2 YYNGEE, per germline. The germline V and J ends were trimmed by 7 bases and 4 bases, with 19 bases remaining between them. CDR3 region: CASEEGQWGSDTQYF. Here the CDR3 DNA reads TGTGCCAGCGAGGAGGGCCAATGGGGGTCAGATACGCAGTATTTT.

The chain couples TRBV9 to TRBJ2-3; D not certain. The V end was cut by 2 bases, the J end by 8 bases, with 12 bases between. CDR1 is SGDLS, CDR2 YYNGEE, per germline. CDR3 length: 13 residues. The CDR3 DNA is TGTGCCAGCAGCGTTGGGGTAGGGCGTACGCAGTATTTT. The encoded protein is CASSVGVGRTQYF.

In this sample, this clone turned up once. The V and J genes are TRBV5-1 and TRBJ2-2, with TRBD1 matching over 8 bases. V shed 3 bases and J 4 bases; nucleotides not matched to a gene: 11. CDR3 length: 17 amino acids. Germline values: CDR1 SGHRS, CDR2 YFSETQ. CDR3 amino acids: CASSSYPGGRRTGELFF. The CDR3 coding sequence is TGCGCCAGCAGCTCCTATCCAGGGGGCCGGCGCACCGGGGAGCTGTTTTTT.

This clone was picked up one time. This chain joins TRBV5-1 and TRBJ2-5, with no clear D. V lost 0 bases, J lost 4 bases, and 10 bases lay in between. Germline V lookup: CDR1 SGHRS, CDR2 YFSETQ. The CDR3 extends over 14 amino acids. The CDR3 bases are TGCGCCAGCAGCTTGGAATGGGAACGAGAGACCCAGTACTTC. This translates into CASSLEWERETQYF.

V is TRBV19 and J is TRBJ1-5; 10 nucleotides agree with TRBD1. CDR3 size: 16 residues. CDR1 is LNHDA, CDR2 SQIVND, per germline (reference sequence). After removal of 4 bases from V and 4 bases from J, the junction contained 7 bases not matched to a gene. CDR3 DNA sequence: TGTGCCAGTAGTACTGGACAGGGGGTCGGGAATCAGCCCCAGCATTTT. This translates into CASSTGQGVGNQPQHF.

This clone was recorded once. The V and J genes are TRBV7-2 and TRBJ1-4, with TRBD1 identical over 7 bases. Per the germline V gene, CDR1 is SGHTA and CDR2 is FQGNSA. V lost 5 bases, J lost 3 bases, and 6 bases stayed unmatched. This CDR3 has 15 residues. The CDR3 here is CASSATGVSNEKLFF. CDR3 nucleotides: TGTGCCAGCAGCGCAACAGGGGTGTCTAATGAAAAACTGTTTTTT.

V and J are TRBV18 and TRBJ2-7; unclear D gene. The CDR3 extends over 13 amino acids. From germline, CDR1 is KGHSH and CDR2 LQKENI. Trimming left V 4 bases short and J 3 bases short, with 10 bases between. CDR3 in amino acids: CASSLARDYEQYF. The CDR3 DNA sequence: TGTGCCAGCTCACTGGCGAGAGACTACGAGCAGTACTTC.